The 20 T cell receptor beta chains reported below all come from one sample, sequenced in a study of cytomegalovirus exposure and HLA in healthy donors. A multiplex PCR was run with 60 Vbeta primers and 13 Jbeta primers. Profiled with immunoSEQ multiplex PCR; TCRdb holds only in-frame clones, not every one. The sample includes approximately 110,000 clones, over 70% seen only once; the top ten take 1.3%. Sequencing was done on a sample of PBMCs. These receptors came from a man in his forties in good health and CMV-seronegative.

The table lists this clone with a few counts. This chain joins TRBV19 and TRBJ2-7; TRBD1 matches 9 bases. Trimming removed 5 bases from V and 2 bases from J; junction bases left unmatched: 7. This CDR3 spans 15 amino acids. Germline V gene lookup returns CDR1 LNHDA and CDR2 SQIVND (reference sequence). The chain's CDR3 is CASSLKRTGAYEQYF. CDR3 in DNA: TGTGCCAGTAGTCTAAAGAGGACAGGGGCCTACGAGCAGTACTTC.

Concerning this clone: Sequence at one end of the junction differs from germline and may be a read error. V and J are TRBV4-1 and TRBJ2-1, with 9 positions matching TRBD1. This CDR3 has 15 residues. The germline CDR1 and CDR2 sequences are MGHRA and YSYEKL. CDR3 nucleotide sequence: TGCGCCAGCAGCGAAGACAGGGGGTATCTCGATGAGCAGTTCTTC. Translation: CASSEDRGYLDEQFF.

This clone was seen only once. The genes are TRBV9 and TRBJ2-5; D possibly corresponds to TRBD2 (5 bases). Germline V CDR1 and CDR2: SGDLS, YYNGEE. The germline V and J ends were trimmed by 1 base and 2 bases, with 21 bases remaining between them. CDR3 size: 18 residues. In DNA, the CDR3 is TGTGCCAGCAGCGTATCGCCCCCCCTAGCAGTTGCTCAAGAGACCCAGTACTTC. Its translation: CASSVSPPLAVAQETQYF.

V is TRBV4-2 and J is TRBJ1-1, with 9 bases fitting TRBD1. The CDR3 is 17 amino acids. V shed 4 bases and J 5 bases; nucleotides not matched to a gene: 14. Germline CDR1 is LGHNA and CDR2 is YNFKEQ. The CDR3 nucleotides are TGTGCCAGCAGCCCAACCTCAGGGACAGGGTCTTGGACTGAAGCTTTCTTT. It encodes CASSPTSGTGSWTEAFF.

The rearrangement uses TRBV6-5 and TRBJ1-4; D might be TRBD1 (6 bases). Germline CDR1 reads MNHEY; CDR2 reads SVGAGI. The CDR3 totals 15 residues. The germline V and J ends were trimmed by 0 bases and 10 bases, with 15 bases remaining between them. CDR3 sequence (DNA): TGTGCCAGCAGTTACTCGGCCTTGGGGGCCCGAAAACTGTTTTTT. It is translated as CASSYSALGARKLFF.

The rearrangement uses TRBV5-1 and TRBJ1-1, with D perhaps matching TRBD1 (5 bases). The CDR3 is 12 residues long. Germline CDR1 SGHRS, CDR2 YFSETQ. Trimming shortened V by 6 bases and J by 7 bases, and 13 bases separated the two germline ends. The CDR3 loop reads CASISAGFEAFF. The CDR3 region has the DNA TGCGCCAGCATCTCGGCAGGGTTTGAAGCTTTCTTT. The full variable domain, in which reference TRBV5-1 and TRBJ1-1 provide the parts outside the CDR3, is KAGVTQTPRYLIKTRGQQVTLSCSPISGHRSVSWYQQTPGQGLQFLFEYFSETQRNKGNFPGRFSGRQFSNSRSEMNVSTLELGDSALYLCASISAGFEAFFGQGTRLTVV.

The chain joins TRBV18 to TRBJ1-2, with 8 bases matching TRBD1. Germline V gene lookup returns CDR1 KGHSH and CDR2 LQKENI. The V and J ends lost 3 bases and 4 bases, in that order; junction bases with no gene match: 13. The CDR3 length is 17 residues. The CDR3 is CASSPTGQGDGTYGYTF. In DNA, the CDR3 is TGTGCCAGCTCACCGACAGGACAGGGCGATGGGACCTATGGCTACACCTTC. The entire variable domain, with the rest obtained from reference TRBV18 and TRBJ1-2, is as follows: NAGVMQNPRHLVRRRGQEARLRCSPMKGHSHVYWYRQLPEEGLKFMVYLQKENIIDESGMPKERFSAEFPKEGPSILRIQQVVRGDSAAYFCASSPTGQGDGTYGYTFGSGTRLTVV.

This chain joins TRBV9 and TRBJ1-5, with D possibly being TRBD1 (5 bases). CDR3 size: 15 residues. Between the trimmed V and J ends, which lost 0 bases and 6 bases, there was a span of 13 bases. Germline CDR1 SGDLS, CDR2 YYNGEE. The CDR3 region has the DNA TGTGCCAGCAGCGTAGGGGGGGGTTTCGGTCAGCCCCAGCATTTT. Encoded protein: CASSVGGGFGQPQHF.

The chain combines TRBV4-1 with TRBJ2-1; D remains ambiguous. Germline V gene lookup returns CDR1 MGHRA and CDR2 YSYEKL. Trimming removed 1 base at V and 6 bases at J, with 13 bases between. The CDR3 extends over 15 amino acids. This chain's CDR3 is CASSQAYGFPNEQFF. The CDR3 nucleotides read TGCGCCAGCAGCCAAGCTTACGGTTTCCCCAATGAGCAGTTCTTC.

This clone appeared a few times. The CDR3 loop reads CASSQEGREADTQYF. Here the CDR3 DNA reads TGCGCCAGCAGCCAAGAGGGGAGGGAGGCAGATACGCAGTATTTT. The J gene is TRBJ2-3, the V gene TRBV4-1; 7 bases fit TRBD2. V was clipped by 0 bases and J by 4 bases; unmatched bases: 4. CDR3 size: 15 residues. The germline CDR1 and CDR2 sequences are MGHRA and YSYEKL.

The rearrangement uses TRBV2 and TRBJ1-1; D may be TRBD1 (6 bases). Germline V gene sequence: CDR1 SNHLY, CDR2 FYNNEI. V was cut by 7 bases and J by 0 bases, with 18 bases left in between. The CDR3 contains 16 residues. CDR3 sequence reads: CASMGFLGAVNTEAFF. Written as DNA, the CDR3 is TGTGCCAGCATGGGTTTTTTGGGGGCTGTGAACACTGAAGCTTTCTTT. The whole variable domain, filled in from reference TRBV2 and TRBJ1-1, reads EPEVTQTPSHQVTQMGQEVILRCVPISNHLYFYWYRQILGQKVEFLVSFYNNEISEKSEIFDDQFSVERPDGSNFTLKIRSTKLEDSAMYFCASMGFLGAVNTEAFFGQGTRLTVV.

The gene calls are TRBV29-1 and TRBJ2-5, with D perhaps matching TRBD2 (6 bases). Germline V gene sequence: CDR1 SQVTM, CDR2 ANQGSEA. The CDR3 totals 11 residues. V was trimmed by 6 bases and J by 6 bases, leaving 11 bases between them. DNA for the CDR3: TGCAGCGTGGAGACTAGACAGACCCAGTACTTC. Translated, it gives CSVETRQTQYF.

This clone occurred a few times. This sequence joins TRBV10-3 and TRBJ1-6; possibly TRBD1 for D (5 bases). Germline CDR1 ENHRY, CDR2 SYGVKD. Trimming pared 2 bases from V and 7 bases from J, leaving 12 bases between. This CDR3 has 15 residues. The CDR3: CAISEETEENSPLHF. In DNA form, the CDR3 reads TGTGCCATCAGTGAGGAGACAGAGGAAAATTCACCCCTCCACTTT.

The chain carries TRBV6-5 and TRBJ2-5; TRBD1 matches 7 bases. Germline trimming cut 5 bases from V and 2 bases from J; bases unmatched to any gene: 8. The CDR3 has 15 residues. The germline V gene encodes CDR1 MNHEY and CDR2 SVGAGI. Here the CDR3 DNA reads TGTGCCAGCAGTCCCCGGGACAGTCGACAAGAGACCCAGTACTTC. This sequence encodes CASSPRDSRQETQYF.

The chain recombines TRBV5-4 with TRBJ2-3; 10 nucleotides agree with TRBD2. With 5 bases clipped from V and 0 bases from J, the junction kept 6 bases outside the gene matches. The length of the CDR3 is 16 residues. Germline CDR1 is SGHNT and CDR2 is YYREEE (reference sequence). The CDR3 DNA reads TGTGCCAGCAGTTCGGGACTAGCGCAGAGCACAGATACGCAGTATTTT. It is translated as CASSSGLAQSTDTQYF.

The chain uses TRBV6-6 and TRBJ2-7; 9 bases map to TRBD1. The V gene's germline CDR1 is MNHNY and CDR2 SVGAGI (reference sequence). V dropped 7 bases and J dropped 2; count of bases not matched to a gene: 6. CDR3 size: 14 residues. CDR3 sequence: CASIGRDRAYEQYF. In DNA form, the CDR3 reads TGTGCCAGCATCGGAAGGGACAGGGCCTACGAGCAGTACTTC.

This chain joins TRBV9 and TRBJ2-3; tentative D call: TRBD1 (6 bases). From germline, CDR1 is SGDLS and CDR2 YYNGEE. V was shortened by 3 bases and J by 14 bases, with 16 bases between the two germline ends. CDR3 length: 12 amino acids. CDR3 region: CASSGSGQRPYF. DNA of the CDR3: TGTGCCAGCAGCGGCTCCGGACAGCGACCGTATTTT.

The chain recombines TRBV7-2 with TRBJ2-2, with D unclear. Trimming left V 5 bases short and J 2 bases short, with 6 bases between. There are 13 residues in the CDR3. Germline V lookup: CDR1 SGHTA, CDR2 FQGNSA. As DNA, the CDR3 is TGTGCCAGCAGCCTTATTAACACCGGGGAGCTGTTTTTT. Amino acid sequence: CASSLINTGELFF.

CDR3 residues: CASSVTGWEQYF. The CDR3 DNA reads TGTGCCAGCAGCGTTACAGGGTGGGAGCAGTACTTC. This chain links TRBV7-2 with TRBJ2-7; perhaps TRBD1 as D (6 bases). V was clipped by 5 bases and J by 7 bases, with 12 bases between them. CDR1 and CDR2 (germline): SGHTA, FQGNSA. The CDR3 is 12 residues long.

CDR3 loop: CALPRGGSPTNEKLFF. CDR3 nucleotide sequence: TGTGCTCTCCCCCGAGGGGGAAGTCCAACTAATGAAAAACTGTTTTTT. The gene calls are TRBV7-9 and TRBJ1-4; perhaps TRBD1 as D (6 bases). This CDR3 is built from 16 residues. Looked up from germline, CDR1 is SEHNR and CDR2 is FQNEAQ (reference sequence).